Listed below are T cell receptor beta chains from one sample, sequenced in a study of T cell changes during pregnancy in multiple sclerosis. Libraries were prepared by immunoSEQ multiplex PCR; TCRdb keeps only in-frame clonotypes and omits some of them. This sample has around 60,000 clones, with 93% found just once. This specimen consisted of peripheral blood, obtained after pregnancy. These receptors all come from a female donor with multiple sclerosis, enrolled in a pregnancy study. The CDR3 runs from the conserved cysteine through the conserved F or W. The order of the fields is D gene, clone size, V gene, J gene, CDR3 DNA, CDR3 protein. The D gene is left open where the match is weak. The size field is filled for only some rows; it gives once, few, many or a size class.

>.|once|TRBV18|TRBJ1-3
TGTGCCAGCTCACCAACGCAGGGGCTGGGAGGAAACACCATATATTTT
CASSPTQGLGGNTIYF
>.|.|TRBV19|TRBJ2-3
TGTGCCAGTAGTACAACTACAGGGTTCCTAACAGATACGCAGTATTTT
CASSTTTGFLTDTQYF
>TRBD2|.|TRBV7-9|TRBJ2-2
TGTGCCAGCAGCTTAGATTTGGCTAGCGGGAACTCCGGGGAGCTGTTTTTT
CASSLDLASGNSGELFF
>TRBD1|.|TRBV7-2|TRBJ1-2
TGTGCCAGCAGCTACACCTTGACAGGGGGCTATGGCTACACCTTC
CASSYTLTGGYGYTF
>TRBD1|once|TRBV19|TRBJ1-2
TGTGCCAGTAGTATCGCCCCCGGGACAGGCACTTATGGCTACACCTTC
CASSIAPGTGTYGYTF
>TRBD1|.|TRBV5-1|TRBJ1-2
TGCGCCAGCAGCTTGGGACAGGGCGCTTCTTATAGCTACACCTTC
CASSLGQGASYSYTF
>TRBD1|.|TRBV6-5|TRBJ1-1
TGTGCCAGCAAACTCCTACAGGGGCCGGCTTTCTTT
CASKLLQGPAFF
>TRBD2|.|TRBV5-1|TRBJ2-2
TGCGCCAGCAGGTTACTAGCGGCGGGGTCCGGGGAGCTGTTTTTT
CASRLLAAGSGELFF
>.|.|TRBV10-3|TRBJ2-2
TGTGCCATCCGGCCGTCGGGGCGGGAGAACACCGGGGAGCTGTTTTTT
CAIRPSGRENTGELFF
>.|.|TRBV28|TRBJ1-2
TGTGCCAGCAGTTCCCTACGCCCCCCTGGCTACACCTTC
CASSSLRPPGYTF
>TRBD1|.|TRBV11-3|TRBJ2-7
TGTGCCAGCAGCACGCCTCGGACAGGCGAATCCTACGAGCAGTACTTC
CASSTPRTGESYEQYF
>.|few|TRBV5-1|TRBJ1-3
TGCGCCAGCAGCCGGGGGGGACAAAGCTCTGGAAACACCATATATTTT
CASSRGGQSSGNTIYF
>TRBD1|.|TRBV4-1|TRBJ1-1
TGCGCCAGCAGCCCGGCGGGGTGGGACAGGGTTGAAGCTTTCTTT
CASSPAGWDRVEAFF
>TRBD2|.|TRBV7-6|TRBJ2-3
TGTGCCAGCAGCTTAGGATGGCGGGGGACTAGCACAGATACGCAGTATTTT
CASSLGWRGTSTDTQYF
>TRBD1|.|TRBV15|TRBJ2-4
TGTGCCACCAGCAAGGACAGGATTTTAAACAACATTCAGTACTTC
CATSKDRILNNIQYF
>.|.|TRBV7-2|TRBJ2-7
TGTGCCAGCAGCTTAATTGGGAGGATTGGGAGCTCCTACGAGCAGTACTTC
CASSLIGRIGSSYEQYF
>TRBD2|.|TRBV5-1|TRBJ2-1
TGCGCCAGCAGCTTGGCCGGGACTAGCGGGAGGGCCAATGAGCAGTTCTTC
CASSLAGTSGRANEQFF
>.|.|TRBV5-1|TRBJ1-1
TGCGCCAGCAGCTTTAAAGGACAGAACACTGAAGCTTTCTTT
CASSFKGQNTEAFF
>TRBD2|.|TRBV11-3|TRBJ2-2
TGTGCCAGCAGCCCCCTAGCGGGAGCCGCCGGGGAGCTGTTTTTT
CASSPLAGAAGELFF
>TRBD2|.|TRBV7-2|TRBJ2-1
TGTGCCAGCAGCCTAACAGCTAGCGGGAGTAACGGTGAGCAGTTCTTC
CASSLTASGSNGEQFF
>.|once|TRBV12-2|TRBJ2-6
TGTGCAAGTCACGTTATCCGGAGAGTCTCTGGGGCCAACGTCCTGACTTTC
CASHVIRRVSGANVLTF
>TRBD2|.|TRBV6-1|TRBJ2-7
TGTGCCAGCAGGGGCTCGACTAGCGGGAGTCGCGAGCAGTACTTC
CASRGSTSGSREQYF
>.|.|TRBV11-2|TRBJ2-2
TGTGCCAGCAGCTTAGAAACGGCGGCGAACACCGGGGAGCTGTTTTTT
CASSLETAANTGELFF
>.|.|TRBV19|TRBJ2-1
TGTGCCAGTGCGCAACTAATATACCCAAACAATGAGCAGTTCTTC
CASAQLIYPNNEQFF
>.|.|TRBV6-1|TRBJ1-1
TGTGCCAGCAGTGAGGGGCCCATGAACACTGAAGCTTTCTTT
CASSEGPMNTEAFF
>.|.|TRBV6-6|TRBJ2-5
TGTGCCAGCAGTTACTCGAGACAGTCGGAGACCCAGTACTTC
CASSYSRQSETQYF
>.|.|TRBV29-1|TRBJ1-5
TGCAGCGTCCCCGCAGGGCCGAACAATCAGCCCCAGCATTTT
CSVPAGPNNQPQHF
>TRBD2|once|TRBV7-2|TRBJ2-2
TGTGCCAGCAGCTTCCCTCGTAGCGGGCTGGGGAACACCGGGGAGCTGTTTTTT
CASSFPRSGLGNTGELFF
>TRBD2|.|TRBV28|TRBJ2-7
TGTGCCAGCAGGCTGACTAGCGGGACCCACGAGCAGTACTTC
CASRLTSGTHEQYF
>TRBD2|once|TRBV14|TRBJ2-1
TGTGCCAGCAGCCAAGTCCCGGGAGGGCCTTACGGGTCTGAGCAGTTCTTC
CASSQVPGGPYGSEQFF
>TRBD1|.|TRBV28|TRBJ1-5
TGTGCCAGCAGTTACCGACAGGGATATCAGCCCCAGCATTTT
CASSYRQGYQPQHF
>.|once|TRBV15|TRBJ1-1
TGTGCCACCAGCAGAGAGTGGGGGGTGGGCACTGAAGCTTTCTTT
CATSREWGVGTEAFF
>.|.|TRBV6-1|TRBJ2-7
TGTGCCAGCAGTTCCCGTAGGACAGCGTTTTACGAGCAGTACTTC
CASSSRRTAFYEQYF
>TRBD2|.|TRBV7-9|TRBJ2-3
TGTGCCAGCAGCCCAGGGACTAGCGGTAGCACAGATACGCAGTATTTT
CASSPGTSGSTDTQYF
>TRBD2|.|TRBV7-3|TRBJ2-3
TGTGCCAGCAGCTCCCCTAGCGGAGATACGCAGTATTTT
CASSSPSGDTQYF
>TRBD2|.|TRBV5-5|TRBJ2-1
TGTGCCAGCAGCCGGGACTACGAGCAGTTCTTC
CASSRDYEQFF
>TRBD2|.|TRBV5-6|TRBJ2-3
TGTGCCAGCAGCTTGGTCCCGGGAGGGCCATCAGATACGCAGTATTTT
CASSLVPGGPSDTQYF
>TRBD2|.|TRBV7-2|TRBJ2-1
TGTGCCAGCAGCTCCAGAGCTAGCGGGAGTTACTCCTACAATGAGCAGTTCTTC
CASSSRASGSYSYNEQFF
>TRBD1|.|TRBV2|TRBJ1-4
TGTGCCAGCAGGACAGGGAGAGCTAATGAAAAACTGTTTTTT
CASRTGRANEKLFF
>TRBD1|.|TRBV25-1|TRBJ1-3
TGTGCCAGCAGGGAGACAGGGACAAGCAGCGGAAACACCATATATTTT
CASRETGTSSGNTIYF
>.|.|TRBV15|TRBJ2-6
TGTGCCACCAGCAGGACCGACAGTACACCTTCTGGGGCCAACGTCCTGACTTTC
CATSRTDSTPSGANVLTF
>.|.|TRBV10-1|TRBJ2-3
TGCGCCAGCAGTGGGGGACGGGAGATAACAGATACGCAGTATTTT
CASSGGREITDTQYF
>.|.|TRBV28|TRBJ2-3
TGTGCCAGCAGTTTTAGACCAGGGCGAGATACGCAGTATTTT
CASSFRPGRDTQYF
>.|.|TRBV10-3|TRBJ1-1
TGTGCCGCATGTGGGCAAAGCGGTAACACTGAAGCTTTCTTT
CAACGQSGNTEAFF
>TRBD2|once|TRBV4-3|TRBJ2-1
TGCGCCAGCAGCCAAGACTGGCTAGCGGATGAGCAGTTCTTC
CASSQDWLADEQFF